This T cell receptor (beta chain) was identified during a study of cytomegalovirus exposure and HLA in healthy donors. The PCR employed 60 Vbeta primers together with 13 Jbeta primers. TCRdb keeps only in-frame clones here, not all; method: immunoSEQ multiplex PCR. Here the sample spans about 89,000 clones, roughly 84% being singletons. This TCR was recovered from a man aged 25-40 years in good health and CMV-seronegative. The sequencing sample was made of PBMCs.

The CDR3 bases are TGCGCCAGCAGCTCCCTGACAGGGTTCGGGACCCCTAACTATGGCTACACCTTC. This gives the protein CASSSLTGFGTPNYGYTF. The rearrangement links TRBV5-1 to TRBJ1-2, with TRBD1 matching 7 bases. CDR3 length: 18 amino acids. Germline V gives CDR1 SGHRS, CDR2 YFSETQ. Losses at the gene ends were 3 bases for V and 0 bases for J; bases not matched to a gene: 14.